Here is one TCR beta chain with its context. These data are taken from a study of blood T cell repertoires in COVID-19. Whole-study context: The cDNA or gDNA used as material had been derived from T cells, B-cell-depleted T cells, or PBMCs.

This CDR3 is built from 16 residues. CDR1 and CDR2 (germline): MNHNS, SASEGT. V lost 0 bases and J lost 4; bases outside the gene matches: 5. The table came from immunoSEQ multiplex PCR; TCRdb's copy has only in-frame clones and leaves some out. Here the sample spans some 74,000 clones, roughly 84% being singletons. The chain employs TRBV6-1 and TRBJ2-7; 11 bases are a match to TRBD1. Sequencing used peripheral blood. The source of this sequence is a man aged 80 or over with acute or convalescent COVID-19. In nucleotides, the CDR3 is TGTGCCAGCAGTGAAGCGCGGGGGACAGGGGGGTACGAGCAGTACTTC. It translates to CASSEARGTGGYEQYF.